The clone carrying this TCR beta chain was seen only a few times. This specimen comes from a study of patients and donors after allogeneic stem cell transplantation. MiXCR, run by TCRdb on the RT-PCR reads, gives a single entry per CDR3 protein. The sample lists about 110,000 distinct CDR3 sequences, around 36% occurring once. The CDR3 has 16 residues. Trimming cost V 3 bases and J 2 bases; bases outside gene matches: 6. Germline CDR1 is DFQATT and CDR2 is SNEGSKA (reference sequence). This clonotype was obtained from a human donor who was either an allogeneic HSCT recipient or a stem cell or donor lymphocyte infusion donor (not recorded which). It is not recorded whose cells these are; they may come from a transplant donor. V usage is TRBV20-1 and J usage is TRBJ2-1; 11 bases match TRBD2. The sample comprised blood, either unsorted or a sorted T cell fraction (not recorded which). In DNA, the CDR3 is TGCAGTGCTAGTTCTAGGGGACTAGCGGCCTACAATGAGCAGTTCTTC. Translated, it gives CSASSRGLAAYNEQFF.